This TCR beta chain was found in a study of blood T cell repertoires in COVID-19. Study-level information: Some COVID-19 samples were acute and others convalescent; all came from the United States, Italy and Spain. In each case, the material was cDNA or gDNA derived from T cells, B-cell-depleted T cells, or PBMCs.

This clone showed up just once. Per the study methods: Using reference gene primer amplification, nucleated cell counts were estimated. Profiling relied on immunoSEQ multiplex PCR, and the TCRdb table lists in-frame clones only, not all of them. V and J calls and clone size follow that table, whereas D and trimming were derived from the DNA. The sample holds roughly 230,000 clones; 89% are singletons and the top ten take approximately 5%. The V end was cut by 6 bases, the J end by 3 bases, with 9 bases between. The CDR3 has 13 residues. The sequence came from a middle-aged woman who had recovered from COVID-19. Sequenced: peripheral blood. The J gene is TRBJ1-5, the V gene TRBV12-3 or TRBV12-4; maybe TRBD1 (6 bases). The CDR3 DNA reads as TGTGCCAGCAGGATGGGACACAATCAGCCCCAGCATTTT. Protein sequence: CASRMGHNQPQHF.